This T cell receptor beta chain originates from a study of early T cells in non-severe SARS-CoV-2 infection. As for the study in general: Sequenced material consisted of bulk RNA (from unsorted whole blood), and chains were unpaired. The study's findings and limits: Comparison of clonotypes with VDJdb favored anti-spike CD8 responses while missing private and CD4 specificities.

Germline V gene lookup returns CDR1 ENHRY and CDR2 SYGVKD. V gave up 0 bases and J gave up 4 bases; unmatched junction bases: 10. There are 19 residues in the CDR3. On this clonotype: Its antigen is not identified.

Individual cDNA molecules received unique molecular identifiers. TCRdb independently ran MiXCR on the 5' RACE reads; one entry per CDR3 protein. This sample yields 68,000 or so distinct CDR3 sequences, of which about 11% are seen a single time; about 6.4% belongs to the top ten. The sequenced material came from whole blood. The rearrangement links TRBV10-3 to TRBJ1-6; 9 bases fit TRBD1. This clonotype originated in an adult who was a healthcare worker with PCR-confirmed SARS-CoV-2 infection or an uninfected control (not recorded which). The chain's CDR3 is CAISESGAAGTGYNSPLHF. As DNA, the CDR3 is TGTGCCATCAGTGAGTCGGGGGCCGCCGGGACAGGGTATAATTCACCCCTCCACTTT.